Below are 32 T cell receptor beta chains sequenced from a single sample in a study of CD8+ T cells in alopecia areata. Extracted RNA was reverse transcribed into cDNA, the sequencing template. TCRdb's table, derived via immunoSEQ multiplex PCR, lists solely in-frame clones and lacks some. The sample contains 100,000 to 150,000 clones, less than 80% of which appear only once. Sequenced input: CD4+ T cells sorted from blood. These receptors originate from a human donor in good health.

This clone was counted a few times. The chain employs TRBV11-2 and TRBJ2-1, with D possibly TRBD2 on 5 matching bases. This CDR3 contains 13 residues. Germline V CDR1 and CDR2: SGHAT, FQNNGV. The germline V and J ends were trimmed by 5 bases and 7 bases, with 12 bases remaining between them. The CDR3 DNA reads as TGTGCCAGCAGCCAACTAGGTCGAAATGAGCAGTTCTTC. As protein: CASSQLGRNEQFF. The full variable domain, completed using reference TRBV11-2 and TRBJ2-1, is EAGVAQSPRYKIIEKRQSVAFWCNPISGHATLYWYQQILGQGPKLLIQFQNNGVVDDSQLPKDRFSAERLKGVDSTLKIQPAKLEDSAVYLCASSQLGRNEQFFGPGTRLTVL.

This chain uses TRBV30 with TRBJ1-1; D remains ambiguous. Trimming shortened V by 0 bases and J by 8 bases, and 7 bases separated the two germline ends. This CDR3 contains 11 residues. Germline V gene lookup returns CDR1 GTSNPN and CDR2 SVGIG (reference sequence). The CDR3 here is CAWSVQVEAFF. The CDR3 DNA follows: TGTGCCTGGAGTGTGCAAGTAGAAGCTTTCTTT.

This clone was seen a single time. This rearrangement joins TRBV2 to TRBJ2-5, with unresolved D. V lost 6 bases, J lost 2 bases, and 7 bases lay in between. Germline V gives CDR1 SNHLY, CDR2 FYNNEI. The CDR3 runs 12 residues. The CDR3 DNA is TGTGCCAGCAGGGAACAGCAAGAGACCCAGTACTTC. The encoded protein is CASREQQETQYF.

The V and J genes are TRBV29-1 and TRBJ1-1; D is undetermined. This CDR3 has 11 residues. Germline lookup yields CDR1 SQVTM and CDR2 ANQGSEA. The CDR3 here is CSLRHRAEAFF. The CDR3 DNA follows: TGCAGTTTGAGGCACCGGGCTGAAGCTTTCTTT.

The chain couples TRBV15 to TRBJ1-4; D perhaps matches TRBD1 (5 bases). The CDR3 loop spans 15 amino acids. Trimming removed 3 bases at V and 7 bases at J, with 15 bases between. Germline V gives CDR1 LNHNV, CDR2 YYDKDF (reference sequence). CDR3 loop: CATSRNLPGGEKLFF. CDR3 nucleotide sequence: TGTGCCACCAGCAGGAACCTTCCCGGGGGTGAAAAACTGTTTTTT. Using reference TRBV15 and TRBJ1-4 for the parts outside the CDR3, the full variable domain is DAMVIQNPRYQVTQFGKPVTLSCSQTLNHNVMYWYQQKSSQAPKLLFHYYDKDFNNEADTPDNFQSRRPNTSFCFLDIRSPGLGDTAMYLCATSRNLPGGEKLFFGSGTQLSVL.

The chain couples TRBV6-1 to TRBJ2-3; D is unresolved. Germline CDR1 is MNHNS and CDR2 is SASEGT. This CDR3 spans 12 amino acids. The V end was cut by 8 bases, the J end by 2 bases, with 8 bases between. CDR3 in DNA: TGTGCCAGCGGGCCTACCACAGATACGCAGTATTTT. As protein: CASGPTTDTQYF.

This chain uses TRBV7-2 with TRBJ1-6, with 9 bases matching TRBD1. The germline CDR1 and CDR2 sequences are SGHTA and FQGNSA. The V gene end was trimmed by 4 bases and the J gene end by 9 bases; junction bases not matched to a gene: 10. This CDR3 has 16 residues. This CDR3 reads CASSYSGTGWSSPLHF. The CDR3 DNA is TGTGCCAGCAGCTACTCCGGGACAGGGTGGAGTTCACCCCTCCACTTT.

Here the CDR3 DNA reads TGTGCCAGCAGTTCACCCGGCGGGGTTGCCAAAAACATTCAGTACTTC. It codes for CASSSPGGVAKNIQYF. The J gene is TRBJ2-4, the V gene TRBV28, with a tentative D call TRBD2 (6 bases). Germline loops: CDR1 MDHEN, CDR2 SYDVKM. The CDR3 totals 16 residues. V lost 4 bases to trimming and J lost 1 base, with 14 bases between them.

This clone appeared once. The chain joins TRBV5-1 to TRBJ2-3; TRBD1 might be the D (5 bases). V shed 0 bases and J shed 1 base, with 9 bases lying between them. The length of the CDR3 is 15 residues. The germline V gene encodes CDR1 SGHRS and CDR2 YFSETQ. CDR3 amino acids: CASSLGGKGTDTQYF. CDR3 nucleotide sequence: TGCGCCAGCAGCTTGGGGGGCAAGGGCACAGATACGCAGTATTTT.

The chain is built from TRBV30 and TRBJ1-2; 7 nucleotides agree with TRBD1. Germline CDR1 GTSNPN, CDR2 SVGIG (reference sequence). V shed 0 bases, J shed 8 bases, and the junction held 6 bases outside the gene matches. The CDR3 consists of 13 residues. The CDR3 DNA reads TGTGCCTGGAGTGTAAGCAGGGGACAGGGCTACACCTTC. Translation gives CAWSVSRGQGYTF. The whole variable domain, remainder taken from reference TRBV30 and TRBJ1-2, is SQTIHQWPATLVQPVGSPLSLECTVEGTSNPNLYWYRQAAGRGLQLLFYSVGIGQISSEVPQNLSASRPQDRQFILSSKKLLLSDSGFYLCAWSVSRGQGYTFGSGTRLTVV.

The V gene is TRBV27, the J gene TRBJ2-7; TRBD1 might be the D (7 bases). This CDR3 comprises 16 residues. V dropped 0 bases and J dropped 5 bases, with 17 bases sitting between them. Looked up from germline, CDR1 is MNHEY and CDR2 is SMNVEV (reference sequence). CDR3 coding DNA: TGTGCCAGCAGTTTATCCTGGACGACAGGGAGGAACGAGCAGTACTTC. As protein: CASSLSWTTGRNEQYF.

This clone was seen once. V gene TRBV5-1 combines with J gene TRBJ2-3; D is unresolved. CDR1 is SGHRS, CDR2 YFSETQ, per germline. V was cut by 4 bases and J by 3 bases, with 3 bases left in between. CDR3 size: 11 residues. The CDR3 DNA follows: TGCGCCAGCAGCGTGACAGATACGCAGTATTTT. Protein product: CASSVTDTQYF.

With respect to this clone: Other DNA sequences in the same sample also yield this CDR3. This chain connects TRBV11-2 to TRBJ2-3, with TRBD2 matching over 8 bases. V shed 1 base and J 0 bases; nucleotides not matched to a gene: 3. This CDR3 spans 16 amino acids. The germline CDR1 and CDR2 sequences are SGHAT and FQNNGV. CDR3 nucleotide sequence: TGTGCCAGCAGCTTAGTTGGCGGGGGGAGCACAGATACGCAGTATTTT. Its translation: CASSLVGGGSTDTQYF.

Notes on this clone: Sequence at one end of the junction differs from germline and may be a read error. Written as DNA, the CDR3 is TGTGCCATCAGTGAGTGGGGGGAGACCCAGTACTTC. Its translation is CAISEWGETQYF. The genes are TRBV6-1 and TRBJ2-5; D may be TRBD1 or TRBD2 (5 bases each). Germline values: CDR1 MNHNS, CDR2 SASEGT. The CDR3 loop spans 12 amino acids.

This clone turned up a few times. The rearrangement uses TRBV6-1 and TRBJ1-1; no clear D. The germline V gene has CDR1 MNHNS and CDR2 SASEGT. Trimming took off 0 bases at V and 2 bases at J, with 7 bases between the two ends. The CDR3 loop spans 14 amino acids. The CDR3 DNA is TGTGCCAGCAGTGAAGCGCGAGGAAACACTGAAGCTTTCTTT. Protein: CASSEARGNTEAFF.

This clone was seen only once. The chain carries TRBV29-1 and TRBJ1-2; the D is unclear. Between the trimmed V and J ends, which lost 6 bases and 6 bases, there was a span of 17 bases. This CDR3 is built from 13 residues. The germline V gene has CDR1 SQVTM and CDR2 ANQGSEA. CDR3 sequence: CSVKGRVTDGYTF. The CDR3 DNA is TGCAGCGTGAAAGGTCGGGTTACGGATGGCTACACCTTC.

The CDR3 region has the DNA TGTGCCAGCAGCTTAGCCCCGGATCGCTACGAGCAGTACTTC. As protein: CASSLAPDRYEQYF. The V call is TRBV27, the J call TRBJ2-7; D ambiguous. The germline gives CDR1 MNHEY, CDR2 SMNVEV (reference sequence). This CDR3 is 14 amino acids long. Trimming left V 6 bases short and J 3 bases short, with 15 bases between.

V is TRBV10-3 and J is TRBJ2-7; D is ambiguous. Germline CDR1 reads ENHRY; CDR2 reads SYGVKD. Deletions cut 3 bases from V and 1 base from J, with 4 bases between. The CDR3 sequence is 12 residues long. CDR3 in DNA: TGTGCCATCAGTGACAGTTCCTACGAGCAGTACTTC. It specifies CAISDSSYEQYF.

This clone was recorded only once. The gene calls are TRBV27 and TRBJ1-2, with D unresolved. Germline V gene data show CDR1 as MNHEY and CDR2 as SMNVEV (reference sequence). The CDR3 is 11 amino acids. Trimming took off 6 bases at V and 8 bases at J, with 10 bases between the two ends. The CDR3 DNA reads TGTGCCAGCAGAACAGTCTCGGGCTACACCTTC. Amino acids: CASRTVSGYTF.

CDR3 region: CSVGQGAGQPQHF. The CDR3 DNA reads TGCAGCGTGGGACAGGGGGCCGGCCAGCCCCAGCATTTT. The V call is TRBV29-1, the J call TRBJ1-5; TRBD1 aligns across 12 bases. The CDR3 is 13 amino acids. The germline V gene encodes CDR1 SQVTM and CDR2 ANQGSEA. V was pared by 6 bases and J by 7 bases, with 4 bases of the junction left unmatched.

In DNA, the CDR3 is TGTGCCAGCAGCCCTCATAACTCTGGGGCCAACGTCCTGACTTTC. It translates to CASSPHNSGANVLTF. V usage is TRBV28 and J usage is TRBJ2-6, with no clear D. CDR1 is MDHEN and CDR2 is SYDVKM in the germline V gene. The CDR3 spans 15 residues. The germline V and J ends were trimmed by 6 bases and 0 bases, with 9 bases remaining between them.

This clone appeared a few times. This sequence joins TRBV5-1 and TRBJ2-5; tentative D call: TRBD1 (6 bases). Germline V gives CDR1 SGHRS, CDR2 YFSETQ. This CDR3 comprises 14 residues. Trimming took 4 bases from V and 2 from J, leaving 12 bases between them. CDR3 nucleotide sequence: TGCGCCAGCAGCCTGTCGACAGGACAAGAGACCCAGTACTTC. Protein sequence: CASSLSTGQETQYF.

The chain carries TRBV30 and TRBJ2-7; D is possibly TRBD2 (6 bases). The CDR3 is 12 residues long. Germline CDR1 is GTSNPN and CDR2 is SVGIG (reference sequence). Trimming took 3 bases from V and 4 from J, leaving 10 bases between them. The CDR3 is CAWSGGGYEQYF. As DNA, the CDR3 is TGTGCCTGGAGCGGTGGGGGGTACGAGCAGTACTTC.

The genes are TRBV7-8 and TRBJ1-1; D unresolved. Germline CDR1 and CDR2: SGHVS and FQNEAQ. Trimming pared 1 base from V and 1 base from J, leaving 4 bases between. This CDR3 is built from 13 residues. CDR3 amino acids: CASSLDRNTEAFF. CDR3 DNA: TGTGCCAGCAGCTTAGACAGGAACACTGAAGCTTTCTTT.

This clone was observed a handful of times. This sequence joins TRBV4-2 and TRBJ2-3, with 12 bases matching TRBD2. CDR3 length: 16 amino acids. With 4 bases clipped from V and 3 bases from J, the junction kept 5 bases outside the gene matches. Germline V lookup: CDR1 LGHNA, CDR2 YNFKEQ. Here the CDR3 reads CASSRASGGATDTQYF. The CDR3 nucleotides read TGTGCCAGCAGCCGAGCTAGCGGGGGGGCAACAGATACGCAGTATTTT.

This chain joins TRBV18 and TRBJ2-5; the D is unclear. The length of the CDR3 is 14 residues. Deletions cut 2 bases from V and 0 bases from J, with 7 bases between. Germline CDR1 and CDR2: KGHSH and LQKENI. DNA of the CDR3: TGTGCCAGCTCACCATCCAGGAACCAAGAGACCCAGTACTTC. This encodes CASSPSRNQETQYF.

The chain is built from TRBV30 and TRBJ1-6; D is uncertain. CDR3 length: 11 residues. From germline, CDR1 is GTSNPN and CDR2 SVGIG (reference sequence). V shed 3 bases and J shed 8 bases, with 5 bases lying between them. CDR3: CAWRTDSPLHF. The CDR3 region has the DNA TGTGCCTGGAGGACCGATTCACCCCTCCACTTT.

CDR3 region: CASSRDRLQEQYF. The DNA for the CDR3 is TGTGCCAGCAGCCGCGACAGGCTTCAGGAGCAGTACTTC. The V and J genes are TRBV2 and TRBJ2-7; D perhaps matches TRBD1 (6 bases). The CDR3 loop spans 13 amino acids. From germline, CDR1 is SNHLY and CDR2 FYNNEI. V gave up 6 bases and J gave up 7 bases, with 16 bases separating them.

V is TRBV19 and J is TRBJ1-2; TRBD1 agrees at 7 bases. Germline V gene sequence: CDR1 LNHDA, CDR2 SQIVND (reference sequence). The CDR3 length is 14 residues. The V gene end was trimmed by 5 bases and the J gene end by 4 bases; junction bases not matched to a gene: 7. The CDR3 region is CASSLGGAAYGYTF. The CDR3 nucleotides are TGTGCCAGTAGTCTAGGGGGCGCCGCCTATGGCTACACCTTC.

This clone was seen a few times. The V call is TRBV7-3, the J call TRBJ2-5; D possibly corresponds to TRBD1 (5 bases). CDR3 length: 13 residues. From germline, CDR1 is SGHTA and CDR2 FQGTGA. Trimming took 3 bases from V and 5 from J, leaving 10 bases between them. This CDR3 is CASSFGPGETQYF. The CDR3 DNA reads as TGTGCCAGCAGCTTCGGACCAGGGGAGACCCAGTACTTC.

The chain is built from TRBV5-6 and TRBJ2-5; TRBD1 might be the D (7 bases). Germline lookup yields CDR1 SGHDT and CDR2 YYEEEE. The ends were cut back, 5 bases at V and 5 bases at J, with 13 bases in the middle. CDR3 length: 13 amino acids. CDR3 bases: TGTGCCAGCAGACCGACAGGGAGGGAGACCCAGTACTTC. It specifies CASRPTGRETQYF.

V usage is TRBV27 and J usage is TRBJ2-1; possible D gene TRBD1, 6 bases. The germline V and J ends were trimmed by 2 bases and 3 bases, with 8 bases remaining between them. Germline CDR1 reads MNHEY; CDR2 reads SMNVEV (reference sequence). The CDR3 contains 14 residues. Written as DNA, the CDR3 is TGTGCCAGCAGTTTAGGGACATACTACAATGAGCAGTTCTTC. It specifies CASSLGTYYNEQFF.